Listed below are T cell receptor beta chains from one sample, sequenced in a study of T-cell memory formation after mild COVID-19. TCRdb independently ran MiXCR on the 5' RACE reads; one entry per CDR3 protein. The table has 180,000 or so distinct CDR3 sequences, approximately 10% seen once; the top ten hold approximately 3.4%. Sequencing input: PBMCs or a T cell subset sorted from them (not recorded which). The receptors originated from a man younger than 30 who had mild COVID-19 (a few samples of this study predate the infection). Cell type and time point are not known. Each CDR3 is given with its conserved first and last residue. Each record gives: V gene, J gene, clone size, D gene, CDR3 length, CDR3 DNA, CDR3 protein. The D gene is left open where the match is weak. For some rows the clone size is stated as once, few or many, or as a class when expanded; others skip it.

>TRBV11-2|TRBJ2-7|.|TRBD1|15
TGTGCCAGCAGCTTAGATCGACAGGGGTGGAACGAGCAGTACTTC
CASSLDRQGWNEQYF
>TRBV3-1|TRBJ2-3|once|.|14
TGTGCCAGCAGCAAAGGGGGGGGCTCAGATACGCAGTATTTT
CASSKGGGSDTQYF
>TRBV27|TRBJ1-5|.|TRBD1|16
TGTGCCAGCAGTTTACAGGGACAGGCAGCCAATCAGCCCCAGCATTTT
CASSLQGQAANQPQHF
>TRBV19|TRBJ1-2|.|TRBD1|12
TGTGCCAGTCTCCGGGACAGCTCCTTCTACACCTTC
CASLRDSSFYTF
>TRBV29-1|TRBJ1-2|few|TRBD1|12
TGCAGCGTTGAGGGGTCAGGGGGAGGCTACACCTTC
CSVEGSGGGYTF
>TRBV7-2|TRBJ2-5|.|.|13
TGTGCCAGCAGCCGGAGTGACGTGGAGACCCAGTACTTC
CASSRSDVETQYF
>TRBV3-1|TRBJ1-1|.|TRBD1|14
TGTGCCAGCAGTTACCAGGGGGGGGACACTGAAGCTTTCTTT
CASSYQGGDTEAFF
>TRBV2|TRBJ2-1|few|.|13
TGTGCCAGCGCAGGGTCTGGGTACAATGAGCAGTTCTTC
CASAGSGYNEQFF
>TRBV6-5|TRBJ2-7|many|.|15
TGTGCCAGCAGTTACCGGGTGTCAGGGGGGCGCGAGCAGTACTTC
CASSYRVSGGREQYF
>TRBV11-2|TRBJ2-5|.|.|16
TGTGCCAGCAGCCCGGGGGCCAGGTCGCCAAGAGAGACCCAGTACTTC
CASSPGARSPRETQYF
>TRBV21-1|TRBJ1-3|.|.|15
TGTGCCAGCAGCAAAGTCGCGAAGGCTGGAAACACCATATATTTT
CASSKVAKAGNTIYF
>TRBV6-5|TRBJ1-4|few|TRBD1|14
TGTGCCAGCAGTCACAAGGGGGCTGGCGAAAAACTGTTTTTT
CASSHKGAGEKLFF
>TRBV7-2|TRBJ2-5|.|TRBD2|16
TGTGCCAGCAGCTTAGCTACGCTAGCGGGGAAGGAGACCCAGTACTTC
CASSLATLAGKETQYF
>TRBV6-2/TRBV6-3|TRBJ2-6|.|.|15
TGTGCCAGCGGCCGCGCGTGGGCTGGGGCCAACGTCCTGACTTTC
CASGRAWAGANVLTF
>TRBV4-1|TRBJ2-2|.|.|17
TGCGCCAGCAGCCAAGCCAACTTCGGGTTCTACACCGGGGAGCTGTTTTTT
CASSQANFGFYTGELFF
>TRBV20-1|TRBJ2-3|.|.|13
TGCAGTGCAAGACGGGGCCTGCATGATACGCAGTATTTT
CSARRGLHDTQYF
>TRBV20-1|TRBJ1-5|.|TRBD1|12
TGCAGTGCTGTACAGGGGGATCAGCCCCAGCATTTT
CSAVQGDQPQHF
>TRBV5-1|TRBJ2-1|.|.|14
TGCGCCAGCAGCACCGCCCAGGGGGGGAATGAGCAGTTCTTC
CASSTAQGGNEQFF
>TRBV7-8|TRBJ2-5|many|.|13
TGTGCCAGCGACGGTCGATTTCAGGAGACCCAGTACTTC
CASDGRFQETQYF
>TRBV20-1|TRBJ1-1|.|.|14
TGCAGTGCTAGAATCGCGGCGGGGAGAACTGAAGCTTTCTTT
CSARIAAGRTEAFF
>TRBV18|TRBJ2-3|few|TRBD2|15
TGTGCCAGCTCACAACTAGCGGGGGGCACAGATACGCAGTATTTT
CASSQLAGGTDTQYF
>TRBV10-3|TRBJ1-2|few|TRBD1|15
TGTGCCATCAGTTCCGGGACAGGGGGCAACTATGGCTACACCTTC
CAISSGTGGNYGYTF
>TRBV5-1|TRBJ1-2|few|TRBD1|16
TGCGCCAGCAGCTTGGCCCCTGGACAGGGGGCCTATGGCTACACCTTC
CASSLAPGQGAYGYTF
>TRBV20-1|TRBJ2-5|few|.|14
TGCAGTGCTATTCAACTCAGGGTTCAGGAGACCCAGTACTTC
CSAIQLRVQETQYF
>TRBV5-1|TRBJ2-2|.|.|14
TGCGCCAGCAGCCTGGGACTCTTGGCCGGGGAGCTGTTTTTT
CASSLGLLAGELFF
>TRBV5-1|TRBJ2-1|.|TRBD1|15
TGCGCCAGCAGCTTGGCCCCAGACAGGGTCGATGAGCAGTTCTTC
CASSLAPDRVDEQFF
>TRBV12-3/TRBV12-4|TRBJ1-1|.|.|13
TGTGCCAGCAGTTTATGGCCTAACACTGAAGCTTTCTTT
CASSLWPNTEAFF
>TRBV6-5|TRBJ1-2|.|.|12
TGTGCCAGCATGGGGGCGTCCTATGGCTACACCTTC
CASMGASYGYTF
>TRBV5-1|TRBJ2-7|few|TRBD1|14
TGCGCCAGCAGACCCGGGACAGGGGGTTCCGAGCAGTACTTC
CASRPGTGGSEQYF
>TRBV20-1|TRBJ2-1|.|.|11
TGCAGTGCTAGGGGAGCCAATGAGCAGTTCTTC
CSARGANEQFF
>TRBV4-3|TRBJ2-3|many|TRBD2|16
TGCGCCAGCAGCCAGGCGGGACTAGCGGGGGATGATACGCAGTATTTT
CASSQAGLAGDDTQYF
>TRBV20-1|TRBJ2-6|.|.|14
TGCAGTGCTAGAAGGGCGGCTGGGGCCAACGTCCTGACTTTC
CSARRAAGANVLTF
>TRBV4-1|TRBJ2-5|few|.|15
TGCGCCAGCAGCCAAGAGTTTTCCTCTCCGGGGACCCAGTACTTC
CASSQEFSSPGTQYF
>TRBV10-3|TRBJ1-2|few|.|14
TGTGCCATCAGTGATCCCCCGGGGGAGTATGGCTACACCTTC
CAISDPPGEYGYTF
>TRBV29-1|TRBJ1-2|few|.|13
TGCAGCGTTGGTGAAGGCGCCGGTGATGGCTACACCTTC
CSVGEGAGDGYTF
>TRBV10-2|TRBJ2-1|few|.|11
TGCGCCAGCAGGGGTGACAATGAGCAGTTCTTC
CASRGDNEQFF
>TRBV7-9|TRBJ1-6|.|.|15
TGTGCCAGCAGCTCTACCGGCGGATGGGATTCACCCCTCCACTTT
CASSSTGGWDSPLHF
>TRBV7-2|TRBJ2-5|few|TRBD2|16
TGTGCCAGCAGCCCTATCTGGATAGCGGGGGAAGAGACCCAGTACTTC
CASSPIWIAGEETQYF